These T cell receptor beta chains were read from a single sample in a study of T-cell reconstitution after alpha-beta-depleted transplantation in children. TCRdb redid the calling of the PCR reads with MiXCR, one entry per CDR3 protein. The sample has under 850,000 distinct CDR3 sequences, approximately 14% seen once. The source was PBMCs, collected before TCRalphabeta/CD19-depleted stem cell transplant. The receptor set was obtained from a girl between 2 and 10 years old with congenital amegakaryocytic thrombocytopenia, due to receive a stem cell transplant. Both conserved end residues are part of each CDR3. The D gene is left open where the match is weak. Where a row states a size, it is once, few, many or the class of an expanded clone; other rows omit it.

clone_size	v_call	j_call	d_call	cdr3_nt	cdr3_aa
few	TRBV3-1	TRBJ2-7	.	TGTGCCAGCAGCCATACCATTCCAGGGGTTTCAGGCGAGCAGTACTTC	CASSHTIPGVSGEQYF
many	TRBV20-1	TRBJ2-7	TRBD1	TGCAGTGCTAGAGAAAGGACAGGGAGGACCTACGAGCAGTACTTC	CSARERTGRTYEQYF
many	TRBV5-1	TRBJ2-1	.	TGCGCCAGCAGCTTGGGAGGGGCAGGTTCCTACAATGAGCAGTTCTTC	CASSLGGAGSYNEQFF
once	TRBV15	TRBJ2-3	.	TGTGCCACCAGCAGAGGGCTAGCGAACACAGATACGCAGTATTTT	CATSRGLANTDTQYF
many	TRBV12-3/TRBV12-4	TRBJ2-7	.	TGTGCCAGCAGTCCCCCATTTGTAGGGTCTTACGAGCAGTACTTC	CASSPPFVGSYEQYF
many	TRBV5-1	TRBJ1-4	.	TGCGCCAGCAGCTTGGTCCCCGGGTCTAGCCCCTCTAATGAAAAACTGTTTTTT	CASSLVPGSSPSNEKLFF
few	TRBV10-3	TRBJ2-3	.	TGTGCCATCAGTGAGTCGCGAAGTCCCCAGTATTTT	CAISESRSPQYF
many	TRBV20-1	TRBJ1-1	.	TGCAGTGCTACCGTAGCCTATAAAGCTTTCTTT	CSATVAYKAFF
.	TRBV20-1	TRBJ2-5	.	TGCAGTGCTAGAGATCCGACGCCGCGGGAGACCCAGTACTTC	CSARDPTPRETQYF
.	TRBV5-5	TRBJ2-5	TRBD1	TGTGCCAGCAGCTTAATGACAGGGGCTCGGGAGACCCAGTACTTC	CASSLMTGARETQYF
many	TRBV6-2/TRBV6-3	TRBJ2-3	TRBD2	TGTGCCAGCATAGCGGGTAGCACAGATACGCAGTATTTT	CASIAGSTDTQYF
.	TRBV5-1	TRBJ2-1	TRBD1	TGCGCCCGCAGTTCCTTGGGACAGGCCTCCTACAATGAGCAGTTCTTC	CARSSLGQASYNEQFF
.	TRBV20-1	TRBJ2-7	TRBD2	TGCAGTGCCCAGGGACTAGCGTACAACGAGCAGTACTTC	CSAQGLAYNEQYF
.	TRBV7-9	TRBJ1-1	.	TGTGCCAGCAGCTTAGACCTTACCACCAACACTGAAGCTTTCTTT	CASSLDLTTNTEAFF
many	TRBV12-3/TRBV12-4	TRBJ2-1	.	TGTGCCAGCACCGGGGACAATAACAATGAGCAGTTCTTC	CASTGDNNNEQFF
.	TRBV12-3/TRBV12-4	TRBJ2-3	.	TGTGCCAGCAGTTTCCCAGCTGAAAAAGATACGCAGTATTTT	CASSFPAEKDTQYF
few	TRBV18	TRBJ1-4	.	TGTGCCAGCTCACCTGACAGGTGGCTCGAAAAACTGTTTTTT	CASSPDRWLEKLFF
many	TRBV6-1	TRBJ1-4	TRBD1	TGTGCCAGCAGTCAAGGGGGCACAGGGGGAAATAATGAAAAACTGTTTTTT	CASSQGGTGGNNEKLFF
many	TRBV20-1	TRBJ2-1	.	TGCAGTGCTAGAGATCCACGGGGACTGGAGCAGTTCTTC	CSARDPRGLEQFF
.	TRBV20-1	TRBJ2-4	TRBD2	TGCTGTGCTAGAGATCTCACGGGACTAGGGGCCAAAAACATTCAGTACTTC	CCARDLTGLGAKNIQYF
few	TRBV7-8	TRBJ2-2	TRBD2	TGTGCCAACTCTGAACCGGGACTAGCGGGAGTCGGGGTCACCGGGGAGCTGTTTTTT	CANSEPGLAGVGVTGELFF
many	TRBV12-3/TRBV12-4	TRBJ1-2	.	TGTGCCAGCAGCCCGCCGGGGCAGTTGACATATGGCTACACCTTC	CASSPPGQLTYGYTF
.	TRBV20-1	TRBJ2-3	.	TGCAGTGCTAGAATCGGCGGCTCTAGCACAGATACGCAGTATTTT	CSARIGGSSTDTQYF
many	TRBV7-8	TRBJ2-1	.	TGTGCCAGCAGCCTTAGGGGGGCGGGATCGAAAAGTGAGCAGTTCTTC	CASSLRGAGSKSEQFF
few	TRBV5-1	TRBJ2-1	TRBD1	TGCGCCAGCAGATCCACCGGGACAGGGGCCTACAATGAGCAGTTCTTC	CASRSTGTGAYNEQFF
many	TRBV29-1	TRBJ1-1	.	TGCAGCGTTGAAGTCCGGGGGGTCGAGGCTTTCTTT	CSVEVRGVEAFF
.	TRBV12-3/TRBV12-4	TRBJ2-7	.	TGTGCCAGGGGGGAGCAGTACTTC	CARGEQYF
.	TRBV7-9	TRBJ2-2	.	TGTGCCAGCAGCCTAAATGGGAACACCGGGGAGCTGTTTTTT	CASSLNGNTGELFF
.	TRBV7-8	TRBJ2-7	TRBD2	TGTGCCAGCAGCTTAGAAGCGGGGGGACCAATCGAGCAGTACTTC	CASSLEAGGPIEQYF
.	TRBV29-1	TRBJ2-2	.	TGCAGCGTTGATTCGGGGCTGAACACCGGGGAGCTGTTTTTT	CSVDSGLNTGELFF
.	TRBV20-1	TRBJ2-1	TRBD2	TGCAGTGCTAGAGCCGGACTAGGTATGAATGAGCAGTTCTTC	CSARAGLGMNEQFF
many	TRBV28	TRBJ2-7	.	TGTGCCAGCAAACGCCGCCCGGGACTGCAGCAAGAGCAGTACTTC	CASKRRPGLQQEQYF
few	TRBV5-1	TRBJ2-7	.	TGCGCCAGCAGCTACCAGGGTGACGAGCAGTACTTC	CASSYQGDEQYF
few	TRBV29-1	TRBJ2-1	.	TGCAGCGTTGTTCCGGGTTTCAATGAGCAGTTCTTC	CSVVPGFNEQFF
many	TRBV20-1	TRBJ2-7	.	TGCAGTGCCGCCACAACTTATGGGCAGTACTTC	CSAATTYGQYF
many	TRBV19	TRBJ2-2	TRBD1	TGTGCCAGTAGTCCAACAGGGGCCCCACAGAGGACCGGGGAGCTGTTTTTT	CASSPTGAPQRTGELFF
.	TRBV5-1	TRBJ2-3	.	TGCGCCAGCAGCTCCCCAGGAGGGGTAAAGACAGATACGCAGTATTTT	CASSSPGGVKTDTQYF
many	TRBV12-3/TRBV12-4	TRBJ1-5	.	TGTGCCAGCAGGCGGGGGTGGGTGGATCAGCCCCAGCATTTT	CASRRGWVDQPQHF
.	TRBV29-1	TRBJ1-1	.	TGCAGCGTTCCCTCCGCGGGCACTGAAGCTTTCTTT	CSVPSAGTEAFF
many	TRBV20-1	TRBJ2-3	TRBD1	TGCAGTGCTGCGACAGGGGGATTACTGGTAGATACGCAGTATTTT	CSAATGGLLVDTQYF
many	TRBV5-1	TRBJ2-1	.	TGCGCCAGCAGCCAAGAGGACTCCTACAATGAGCAGTTCTTC	CASSQEDSYNEQFF
few	TRBV7-9	TRBJ1-1	TRBD1	TGTGCCAGCAGCCCAAAGGACAGGGTAGGCACTGAAGCTTTCTTT	CASSPKDRVGTEAFF
.	TRBV15	TRBJ1-3	TRBD1	TGTGCCACCAGCAGGCAGCGGGACAGGGTTTTTGGAAACACCATATATTTT	CATSRQRDRVFGNTIYF
.	TRBV7-9	TRBJ1-2	.	TGTGCCAGCAGCTTAGAGGCAGGGGTTGGCTACACCTTC	CASSLEAGVGYTF
.	TRBV6-5	TRBJ1-1	.	TGTGCCAGCAGTTACCTAGGACAAGCTGAAGCTTTCTTT	CASSYLGQAEAFF
many	TRBV12-3/TRBV12-4	TRBJ2-2	.	TGTGCCAGCACCTCGCGCCTGACAGTTAACACCGGGGAGCTGTTTTTT	CASTSRLTVNTGELFF
once	TRBV27	TRBJ2-4	.	TGTGCCAGCAGTTTATCTTCCGGGTCCGGAAACATTCAGTACTTC	CASSLSSGSGNIQYF